This TCR beta chain was sequenced for a study of CD8+CD57+ T cells in acquired aplastic anemia. The template for TCR beta VDJ and CDR3 sequence profiling was genomic DNA. In TCRdb, the reads were re-called with MiXCR into one record per CDR3 protein. The sample lists 150,000 to 200,000 distinct CDR3 sequences; 64% were seen once. General study points: Patients and controls had CD8+ Simpson's diversity values that were not significantly distinct.

Trimming removed 10 bases from V and 6 bases from J; junction bases left unmatched: 5. This CDR3 contains 13 residues. Germline assignment: CDR1 ENHRY and CDR2 SYGVKD. In this sample, this clonotype turned up a few times. Its antigen is currently unknown. The chain combines TRBV10-3 with TRBJ1-4; 10 bases line up with TRBD1. This receptor was identified in a human donor with severe aplastic anemia or a healthy control (not recorded which). Material for sequencing was sorted CD4+, CD8+, or CD8+CD57+ T cells (not recorded which) from PBMCs. The CDR3 here is CATRQGADEKLFF. CDR3 DNA sequence: TGTGCCACCAGACAGGGGGCGGATGAAAAACTGTTTTTT.